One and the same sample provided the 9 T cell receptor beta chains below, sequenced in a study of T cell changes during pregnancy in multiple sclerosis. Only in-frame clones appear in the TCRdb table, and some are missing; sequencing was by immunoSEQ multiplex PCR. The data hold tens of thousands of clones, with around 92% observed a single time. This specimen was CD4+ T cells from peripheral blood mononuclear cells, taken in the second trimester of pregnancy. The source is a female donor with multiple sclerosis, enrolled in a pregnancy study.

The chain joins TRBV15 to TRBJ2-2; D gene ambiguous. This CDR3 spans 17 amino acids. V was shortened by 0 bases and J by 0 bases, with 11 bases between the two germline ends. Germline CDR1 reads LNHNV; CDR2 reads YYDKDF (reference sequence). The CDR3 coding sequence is TGTGCCACCAGCAGAGATGCGGATTCCGCGAACACCGGGGAGCTGTTTTTT. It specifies CATSRDADSANTGELFF.

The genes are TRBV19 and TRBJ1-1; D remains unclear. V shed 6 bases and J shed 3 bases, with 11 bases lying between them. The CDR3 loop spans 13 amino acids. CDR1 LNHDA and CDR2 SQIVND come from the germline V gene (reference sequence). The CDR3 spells CASREGDDTEAFF. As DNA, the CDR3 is TGTGCCAGTAGGGAGGGTGACGACACTGAAGCTTTCTTT.

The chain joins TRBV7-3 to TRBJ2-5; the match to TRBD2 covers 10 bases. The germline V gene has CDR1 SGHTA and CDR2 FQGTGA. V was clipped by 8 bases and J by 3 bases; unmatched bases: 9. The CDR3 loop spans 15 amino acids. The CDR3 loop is CASAPGLAGEETQYF. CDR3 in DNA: TGTGCCAGCGCTCCCGGGCTAGCGGGAGAAGAGACCCAGTACTTC.

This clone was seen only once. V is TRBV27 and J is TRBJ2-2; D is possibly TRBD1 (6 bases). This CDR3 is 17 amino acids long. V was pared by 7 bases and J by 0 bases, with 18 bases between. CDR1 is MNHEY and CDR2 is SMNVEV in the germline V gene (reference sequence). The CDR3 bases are TGTGCCAGCAAGGTTCGCTGGGACAACACGAACACCGGGGAGCTGTTTTTT. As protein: CASKVRWDNTNTGELFF.

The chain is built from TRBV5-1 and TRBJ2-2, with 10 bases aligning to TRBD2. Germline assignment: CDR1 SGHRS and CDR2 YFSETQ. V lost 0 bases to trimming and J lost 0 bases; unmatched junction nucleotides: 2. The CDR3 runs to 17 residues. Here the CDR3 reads CASSLGSGGANTGELFF. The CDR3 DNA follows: TGCGCCAGCAGCTTGGGCAGCGGGGGGGCGAACACCGGGGAGCTGTTTTTT.

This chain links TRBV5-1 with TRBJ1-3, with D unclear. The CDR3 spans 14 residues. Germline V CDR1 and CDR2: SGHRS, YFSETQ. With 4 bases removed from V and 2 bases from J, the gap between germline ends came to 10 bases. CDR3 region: CASSPPFAGNTIYF. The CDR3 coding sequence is TGCGCCAGCAGCCCCCCATTTGCTGGAAACACCATATATTTT.

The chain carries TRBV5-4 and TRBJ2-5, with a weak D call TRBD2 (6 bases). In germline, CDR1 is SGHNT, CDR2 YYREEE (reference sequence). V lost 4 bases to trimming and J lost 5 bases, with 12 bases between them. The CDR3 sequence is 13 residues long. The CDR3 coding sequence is TGTGCCAGCAGCCCCGGGAGTCGTGAGACCCAGTACTTC. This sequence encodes CASSPGSRETQYF.

The CDR3 spells CASSGQGGANYGYTF. DNA of the CDR3: TGTGCCAGCAGCGGTCAGGGGGGAGCTAACTATGGCTACACCTTC. This rearrangement joins TRBV9 to TRBJ1-2; 7 bases fit TRBD1. J gave up 0 bases and V 3 bases, and 5 bases lay outside the gene matches. CDR3 size: 15 residues. The germline CDR1 and CDR2 sequences are SGDLS and YYNGEE.

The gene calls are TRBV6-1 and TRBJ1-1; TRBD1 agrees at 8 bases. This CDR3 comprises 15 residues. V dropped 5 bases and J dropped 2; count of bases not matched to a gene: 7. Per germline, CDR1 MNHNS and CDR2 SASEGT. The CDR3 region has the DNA TGTGCCAGCAGTTCACAGGGGGGACAAAACACTGAAGCTTTCTTT. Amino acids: CASSSQGGQNTEAFF.